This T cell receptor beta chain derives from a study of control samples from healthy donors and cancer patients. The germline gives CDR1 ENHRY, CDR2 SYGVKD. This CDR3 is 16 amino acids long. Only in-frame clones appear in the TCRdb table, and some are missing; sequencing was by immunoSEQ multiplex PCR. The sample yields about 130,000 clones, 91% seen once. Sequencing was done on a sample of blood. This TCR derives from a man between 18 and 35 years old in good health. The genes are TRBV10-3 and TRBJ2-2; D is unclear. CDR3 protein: CAPPPRPAKNTGELFF. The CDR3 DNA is TGTGCTCCCCCCCCGCGTCCGGCTAAGAACACCGGGGAGCTGTTTTTT.